A selection of T cell receptor beta chains follows, all from one sample in a study of blood T cells in healthy people across ages. TCRdb fed the 5' RACE reads into MiXCR, producing one record per CDR3 protein. Of roughly 800,000 distinct CDR3 sequences in the sample, 36% were seen once. The sequenced material came from blood. The source of these receptors is a man between 18 and 35 years old in good health. Each CDR3 is given with its conserved first and last residue. The D gene is left open where the match is weak. The size field is filled for only some rows; it gives once, few, many or a size class.

abundance	j_gene	d_gene	v_gene	CDR3nt	CDR3aa
NA	TRBJ2-4	NA	TRBV4-3	TGCGCCAGCAGGTCGCAGCACGCGCCGGGGATAACCAAAAACATTCAGTACTTC	CASRSQHAPGITKNIQYF
few	TRBJ1-5	NA	TRBV5-1	TGCGCCAGCAGCTCGGGACTGGATCAGCCCCAGCATTTT	CASSSGLDQPQHF
few	TRBJ2-1	NA	TRBV13	TGTGCCAGCAGCGGAACAGGGTATGAGCAGTTCTTC	CASSGTGYEQFF
NA	TRBJ2-7	TRBD2	TRBV6-2/TRBV6-3	TGTGCCAGCAGTCGCCTAGCGGCCGAGCAGTACTTC	CASSRLAAEQYF
NA	TRBJ1-1	NA	TRBV20-1	TGCAGTGCTATAAGAAGGGGCCAACCTCCCAAAGAAGCTTTCTTT	CSAIRRGQPPKEAFF
NA	TRBJ1-3	NA	TRBV9	TGTGCCAGCAGCGTCGGTCCGGGGACAGGAAACACCATATATTTT	CASSVGPGTGNTIYF
few	TRBJ2-5	NA	TRBV7-3	TGTGCCAGCAGCGGGAAAGGACTCCTCGGGGAGACCCAGTACTTC	CASSGKGLLGETQYF
NA	TRBJ2-1	TRBD2	TRBV12-3/TRBV12-4	TGTGCCAGCAGTGGGAGGGGTTTTCGCTACAATGAGCAGTTCTTC	CASSGRGFRYNEQFF
few	TRBJ1-3	NA	TRBV7-3	TGTGCCAGCAGCTTAGGCCCAGGCGGAAACACCATATATTTT	CASSLGPGGNTIYF
many	TRBJ2-1	NA	TRBV4-3	TGCGCCAGCAGCCCATCTTCGGGACTCTCCTACAATGAGCAGTTCTTC	CASSPSSGLSYNEQFF
NA	TRBJ2-1	TRBD2	TRBV4-3	TGCGCCAGCAGCCAAGAGCCGAGCGGGGGAAGGGTGGGCAATGAGCAGTTCTTC	CASSQEPSGGRVGNEQFF
few	TRBJ2-3	NA	TRBV5-1	TGCGCCAGCAGCTTGGGATACAAGGACAGCACAGATACGCAGTATTTT	CASSLGYKDSTDTQYF
few	TRBJ1-5	TRBD1	TRBV20-1	TGCAGTGCTAGTCCTCCACAGGGGGAGGTTCAGCCCCAGCATTTT	CSASPPQGEVQPQHF
many	TRBJ1-2	NA	TRBV12-3/TRBV12-4	TGTGCCAGCACCGGGACGGAACCTAACTATGGCTACACCTTC	CASTGTEPNYGYTF
NA	TRBJ1-2	NA	TRBV4-2	TGTGCCAGCAGCCAAGAGGAGAGAGGTTACACCTTC	CASSQEERGYTF
few	TRBJ1-1	TRBD1	TRBV20-1	TGCAGTGCTCGCCACTCGACAGGGTGGACTGAAGCTTTCTTT	CSARHSTGWTEAFF